The entry that follows covers one TCR beta chain sequence. The data were taken from a study of control samples from healthy donors and cancer patients. Libraries were prepared by immunoSEQ multiplex PCR; TCRdb keeps only in-frame clonotypes and omits some of them. Of tens of thousands of clones listed, approximately 84% were seen once; the top ten hold 3.5% to 4%. V was shortened by 0 bases and J by 5 bases, with 12 bases between the two germline ends. Germline CDR1 reads SGHRS; CDR2 reads YFSETQ. The CDR3 runs 15 residues. The chain couples TRBV5-1 to TRBJ1-5; D gene unclear. The sample taken for sequencing was blood. The TCR was taken from a woman in her forties or fifties in good health. The chain's CDR3 is CASSLGDFPDQPQHF. The CDR3 DNA follows: TGCGCCAGCAGCTTGGGGGATTTCCCGGATCAGCCCCAGCATTTT.